This T cell receptor (beta chain) is from a study of early T cells in non-severe SARS-CoV-2 infection. Study at large: The input, bulk RNA from unsorted whole blood, was sequenced, and chains were unpaired.

In the library, individual cDNA molecules carried attached unique molecular identifiers. In TCRdb, the 5' RACE reads were re-called with MiXCR into one record per CDR3 protein. The sample contains fewer than 60,000 distinct CDR3 sequences, around 4% of which appear only once. In its sample, this clonotype was seen many times. What it recognizes is unknown. Study results and limitations: VDJdb matching favored anti-spike CD8 responses, missing private and CD4 specificities.

Between the trimmed V and J ends, which lost 2 bases and 7 bases, there was a span of 12 bases. Per the germline V gene, CDR1 is MNHNS and CDR2 is SASEGT. The CDR3 totals 15 residues. The chain is built from TRBV6-1 and TRBJ1-6; possibly TRBD1 for D (5 bases). The source material was whole blood. The receptor comes from an adult who was a healthcare worker with PCR-confirmed SARS-CoV-2 infection or an uninfected control (not recorded which). The CDR3 sequence: CASSEKGRQNSPLHF. Written as DNA, the CDR3 is TGTGCCAGCAGTGAAAAGGGACGACAGAATTCACCCCTCCACTTT.